The 25 T cell receptor beta chains presented below share a single source sample, sequenced in a study of blood T cells in healthy people across ages. Primers used in a second PCR of roughly 6 to 11 cycles were a sample-barcoded 5' primer and a J-beta primer mix. Using its own MiXCR run on the 5' RACE reads, TCRdb lists one record per CDR3 protein. The sample records approximately 1.5 million distinct CDR3 sequences, under 55% being singletons. The sample consisted of blood. The source is a young woman in good health.

The gene calls are TRBV29-1 and TRBJ2-5; 8 bases agree with TRBD1. With V trimmed by 3 bases and J by 13 bases, 13 bases remained unmatched. This CDR3 contains 13 residues. Germline V gene data show CDR1 as SQVTM and CDR2 as ANQGSEA. CDR3 protein: CSVELSLTGVVYF. In nucleotides, the CDR3 is TGCAGCGTTGAGCTTTCCCTGACAGGGGTGGTGTACTTC.

There are many counts of this clonotype. This chain uses TRBV29-1 with TRBJ2-7, with TRBD1 identical over 8 bases. Germline lookup yields CDR1 SQVTM and CDR2 ANQGSEA. Losses at the gene ends were 6 bases for V and 5 bases for J; bases not matched to a gene: 6. CDR3 length equals 12 residues. The CDR3 loop reads CSVEPTGDEQYF. The DNA of the CDR3 is TGCAGCGTCGAACCGACAGGGGACGAGCAGTACTTC.

This clonotype was counted a few times. The chain links TRBV25-1 to TRBJ2-7; no clear D. The J call may be faulty, since TRBJ2-5 better matches the DNA end. Germline CDR1 MGHDK, CDR2 SYGVNS. The CDR3 has 11 amino acids. This CDR3 is CASSAYQTQYF. The CDR3 DNA reads as TGTGCCAGCAGTGCTTATCAGACCCAGTACTTC.

V is TRBV11-2 and J is TRBJ2-5; 12 bases match TRBD2. CDR1 is SGHAT and CDR2 is FQNNGV in the germline V gene. The V segment lost 5 bases and the J segment 5 bases; nucleotides outside the gene matches: 3. The CDR3 totals 14 residues. CDR3 sequence (DNA): TGTGCCAGCAGCGCGGGACTAGCGGGTGAGACCCAGTACTTC. It codes for CASSAGLAGETQYF.

The chain carries TRBV6-6 and TRBJ2-3; D uncertain. Germline assignment: CDR1 MNHNY and CDR2 SVGAGI (reference sequence). CDR3 size: 12 residues. V was shortened by 9 bases and J by 2 bases, with 9 bases between the two germline ends. This CDR3 reads CARQAVTDTQYF. The CDR3 region has the DNA TGTGCCAGACAAGCCGTCACAGATACGCAGTATTTT.

J is TRBJ1-2 and V is TRBV14, with D perhaps matching TRBD1 (5 bases). The CDR3 is made up of 18 amino acids. V was clipped by 0 bases and J by 5 bases, with 22 bases between them. Germline V CDR1 and CDR2: SGHDN, FVKESK. The CDR3 DNA sequence: TGTGCCAGCAGCCAAGATTGGGGCCGGGAGAGTAAACTGTATGGCTACACCTTC. Its translation is CASSQDWGRESKLYGYTF. The full variable domain, completed using reference TRBV14 and TRBJ1-2, is EAGVTQFPSHSVIEKGQTVTLRCDPISGHDNLYWYRRVMGKEIKFLLHFVKESKQDESGMPNNRFLAERTGGTYSTLKVQPAELEDSGVYFCASSQDWGRESKLYGYTFGSGTRLTVV.

The V call is TRBV9, the J call TRBJ1-1, with TRBD1 matching over 9 bases. This CDR3 has 14 residues. V lost 0 bases to trimming and J lost 8 bases; unmatched junction nucleotides: 5. Germline V gene data show CDR1 as SGDLS and CDR2 as YYNGEE. DNA of the CDR3: TGTGCCAGCAGCGTAGGCACAGGGGGCGCAGAAGCTTTCTTT. Its translation is CASSVGTGGAEAFF.

The J gene is TRBJ2-7, the V gene TRBV4-3, with 8 nucleotides matching TRBD1. The CDR3 extends over 16 amino acids. In germline, CDR1 is LGHNA, CDR2 YSLEER. The V and J ends lost 3 bases and 1 base, in that order; junction bases with no gene match: 8. The CDR3 coding sequence is TGCGCCAGCAGCCAGACCGGGACAGGAATGTCCTACGAGCAGTACTTC. Protein product: CASSQTGTGMSYEQYF.

This clonotype occurred a few times. The chain is built from TRBV4-3 and TRBJ1-2; 7 bases are shared with TRBD1. Trimming took 1 base from V and 4 from J; bases not matched to a gene: 3. This CDR3 has 14 amino acids. In germline, CDR1 is LGHNA, CDR2 YSLEER. CDR3 DNA: TGCGCCAGCAGCCAAGGACAGGGCCGCTATGGCTACACCTTC. Translation gives CASSQGQGRYGYTF.

This clonotype was found a few times. The rearrangement uses TRBV25-1 and TRBJ2-1; D is perhaps TRBD1 (6 bases). This CDR3 has 14 amino acids. The germline CDR1 and CDR2 sequences are MGHDK and SYGVNS. Trimming pared 8 bases from V and 5 bases from J, leaving 16 bases between. The CDR3 DNA is TGTGCCAGCCGAAAACTGACAGGCAACAATGAGCAGTTCTTC. Amino acids: CASRKLTGNNEQFF.

The chain employs TRBV7-2 and TRBJ2-1; D may be TRBD2 (6 bases). The CDR3 loop spans 15 amino acids. Germline values: CDR1 SGHTA, CDR2 FQGNSA. Deletions cut 2 bases from V and 3 bases from J, with 11 bases between. CDR3 bases: TGTGCCAGCAGCTTATCAGCGGGTTTCTACAATGAGCAGTTCTTC. Translating gives CASSLSAGFYNEQFF.

This chain uses TRBV6-2 or TRBV6-3 with TRBJ2-5; 7 bases are a match to TRBD1. Germline loops: CDR1 MNHEY, CDR2 SVGEGT. The CDR3 extends over 13 amino acids. The junction had 4 bases not matched to a gene; V was cut back by 6 bases and J by 3 bases. The DNA for the CDR3 is TGTGCCAGCAGAAAGGGGGCGGAAGAGACCCAGTACTTC. Protein sequence: CASRKGAEETQYF.

This chain links TRBV12-3 or TRBV12-4 with TRBJ2-2; 12 bases agree with TRBD2. V was clipped by 2 bases and J by 0 bases; unmatched bases: 7. There are 19 residues in the CDR3. CDR3 residues: CASSLNQRLAGANTGELFF. DNA for the CDR3: TGTGCCAGCAGTTTAAATCAGCGACTAGCGGGGGCGAACACCGGGGAGCTGTTTTTT.

The DNA for the CDR3 is TGCAGTGCCATCCGCCCGGGACAGCTCTACAATGAGCAGTTCTTC. Translation: CSAIRPGQLYNEQFF. The chain employs TRBV20-1 and TRBJ2-1, with TRBD1 matching 7 bases. From germline, CDR1 is DFQATT and CDR2 SNEGSKA (reference sequence). V lost 6 bases and J lost 3; bases outside the gene matches: 11. The CDR3 is made up of 15 amino acids.

This clonotype has a count of ten or more. V usage is TRBV6-2 or TRBV6-3 and J usage is TRBJ1-2, with TRBD1 as a possible D gene (5 bases). V lost 0 bases and J lost 8, with 7 bases in between. In germline, CDR1 is MNHEY, CDR2 SVGEGT. The CDR3 spans 12 residues. The CDR3 loop reads CASSYSRDGYTF. The CDR3 bases are TGTGCCAGCAGTTACTCGAGGGACGGCTACACCTTC.

Only a few counts were recorded for this clonotype. This chain connects TRBV29-1 to TRBJ1-1; 7 bases are a match to TRBD1. The CDR3 is 12 residues long. Germline-derived CDR1 and CDR2 are SQVTM and ANQGSEA. The V segment lost 6 bases and the J segment 6 bases; nucleotides outside the gene matches: 7. The CDR3 DNA reads as TGCAGCGTAGGGGGCAACGTGGCTGAAGCTTTCTTT. It yields the protein CSVGGNVAEAFF.

This clonotype has a handful of counts. This sequence joins TRBV28 and TRBJ1-2, with D uncertain. With 6 bases removed from V and 4 bases from J, the gap between germline ends came to 18 bases. The CDR3 extends over 15 amino acids. CDR1 and CDR2 from the germline V gene are MDHEN and SYDVKM. CDR3 in DNA: TGTGCCAGCAGCCCCGGTCAGGATGTGGGCTATGGCTACACCTTC. Amino acid sequence: CASSPGQDVGYGYTF.

This chain links TRBV7-2 with TRBJ2-4, with TRBD2 matching over 7 bases. Gene TRBJ2-7 matches the end of the DNA better, so the J call may be wrong. The CDR3 sequence is 13 residues long. Germline CDR1 reads SGHTA; CDR2 reads FQGNSA. The CDR3 protein is CASSVGTTLEQYF. The DNA for the CDR3 is TGTGCCAGCAGCGTCGGGACTACTCTCGAGCAGTACTTC.

The V call is TRBV25-1, the J call TRBJ1-2, with D tentatively TRBD1 (5 bases). Trimming shortened V by 4 bases and J by 7 bases, and 16 bases separated the two germline ends. The CDR3 is made up of 14 amino acids. Germline CDR1 MGHDK, CDR2 SYGVNS. CDR3 sequence (DNA): TGTGCCAGCAGTGCCCCTATGGGGCAGAGTGGCTACACCTTC. Amino acids: CASSAPMGQSGYTF.

This clonotype came up a few times. V is TRBV6-2 or TRBV6-3 and J is TRBJ2-7; unclear D gene. The CDR3 extends over 15 amino acids. V was shortened by 2 bases and J by 2 bases, with 13 bases between the two germline ends. Germline assignment: CDR1 MNHEY and CDR2 SVGEGT. The CDR3 is CASSYPIQSAYEQYF. Here the CDR3 DNA reads TGTGCCAGCAGTTACCCCATTCAGTCAGCCTACGAGCAGTACTTC.

This clonotype was picked up one time. The V gene is TRBV28, the J gene TRBJ2-1; perhaps TRBD2 as D (5 bases). The CDR3 contains 12 residues. The V end was cut by 8 bases, the J end by 10 bases, with 15 bases between. Germline V CDR1 and CDR2: MDHEN, SYDVKM. The CDR3 loop is CASGLSLAEQFF. The CDR3 nucleotides read TGTGCCAGCGGTCTAAGTCTAGCCGAGCAGTTCTTC. Filled out from reference TRBV28 and TRBJ2-1, the complete variable domain reads DVKVTQSSRYLVKRTGEKVFLECVQDMDHENMFWYRQDPGLGLRLIYFSYDVKMKEKGDIPEGYSVSREKKERFSLILESASTNQTSMYLCASGLSLAEQFFGPGTRLTVL.

The rearrangement uses TRBV7-6 and TRBJ2-1; D uncertain. CDR3 length: 15 residues. The V gene's germline CDR1 is SGHVS and CDR2 FNYEAQ. V dropped 1 base and J dropped 9 bases, with 16 bases sitting between them. The CDR3 bases are TGTGCCAGCAGCTTAGGAGTGAAGGATTCGACTGAGCAGTTCTTC. Its translation is CASSLGVKDSTEQFF.

A few counts support this clonotype. The gene calls are TRBV29-1 and TRBJ2-1; D unclear. Trimming removed 8 bases from V and 1 base from J, with 21 bases in between. CDR3 length: 16 residues. Germline V gives CDR1 SQVTM, CDR2 ANQGSEA. DNA for the CDR3: TGCAGCACACTGAGGTTCCTATACCCGTCCTACAATGAGCAGTTCTTC. Protein: CSTLRFLYPSYNEQFF.

The CDR3 nucleotides read TGTGCCAGCAGCTTAGGACCTGAGACCTACGAGCAGTACTTC. This encodes CASSLGPETYEQYF. V usage is TRBV11-2 and J usage is TRBJ2-7; D uncertain. Germline CDR1 and CDR2: SGHAT and FQNNGV. This CDR3 contains 14 residues. Trimming cost V 1 base and J 2 bases, with 9 bases left between them.

The chain couples TRBV28 to TRBJ2-3, with 9 bases aligning to TRBD1. V trimming: 6 bases; J trimming: 6 bases; junction bases outside the gene matches: 7. The CDR3 consists of 14 residues. Germline lookup yields CDR1 MDHEN and CDR2 SYDVKM. The CDR3 coding sequence is TGTGCCAGCAGCAACAGGGGGCTGATCGATACGCAGTATTTT. Translating gives CASSNRGLIDTQYF.